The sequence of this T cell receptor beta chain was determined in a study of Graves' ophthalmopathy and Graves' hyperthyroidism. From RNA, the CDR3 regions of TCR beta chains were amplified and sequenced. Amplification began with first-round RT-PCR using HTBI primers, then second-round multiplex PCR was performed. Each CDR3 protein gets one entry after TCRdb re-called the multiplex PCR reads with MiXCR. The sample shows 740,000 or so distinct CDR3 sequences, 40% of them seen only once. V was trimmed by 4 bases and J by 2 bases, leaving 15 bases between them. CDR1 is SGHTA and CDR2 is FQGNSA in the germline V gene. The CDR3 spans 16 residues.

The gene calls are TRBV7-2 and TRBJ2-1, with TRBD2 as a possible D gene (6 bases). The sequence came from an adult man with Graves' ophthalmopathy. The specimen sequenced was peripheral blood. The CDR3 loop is CASSSGPGVTYNEQFF. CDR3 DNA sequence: TGTGCCAGCAGCTCTGGTCCGGGGGTTACCTACAATGAGCAGTTCTTC.